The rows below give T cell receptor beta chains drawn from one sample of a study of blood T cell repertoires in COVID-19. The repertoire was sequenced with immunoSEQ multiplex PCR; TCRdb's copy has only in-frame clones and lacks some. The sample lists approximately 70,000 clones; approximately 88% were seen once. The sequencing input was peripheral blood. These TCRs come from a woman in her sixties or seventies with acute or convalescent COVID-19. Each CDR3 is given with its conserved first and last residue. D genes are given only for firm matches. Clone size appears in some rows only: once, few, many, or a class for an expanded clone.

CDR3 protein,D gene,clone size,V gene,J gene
CASSNRRGNTIYF,-,-,TRBV27,TRBJ1-3
CASRASGATIYNEQFF,TRBD2,-,TRBV19,TRBJ2-1
CASTIYPGELFF,-,once,TRBV27,TRBJ2-2
CASSLAPTGGIYGYTF,TRBD1,-,TRBV28,TRBJ1-2
CASSLGATANTGELFF,-,-,TRBV7-8,TRBJ2-2
CASALDSGTEAFF,-,-,TRBV5-1,TRBJ1-1
CASSYSLGRVVNEQFF,-,-,TRBV6-5,TRBJ2-1
CASSEARTGSNGYTF,TRBD1,-,TRBV2,TRBJ1-2
CASSLLAAYNEQFF,-,-,TRBV13,TRBJ2-1
CASSLPGWSNQPQHF,-,-,TRBV28,TRBJ1-5
CASSSSTGGGQPQHF,TRBD1,-,TRBV28,TRBJ1-5
CASSQAQGRAFF,TRBD1,-,TRBV3-1/TRBV3-2,TRBJ1-1
CASSLDSITYGYTF,-,-,TRBV5-1,TRBJ1-2
CASSLTSGRAATGELFF,TRBD2,-,TRBV5-6,TRBJ2-2
CASTKPSGYGYTF,-,-,TRBV28,TRBJ1-2
CASSRGLAGSTDTQYF,TRBD2,-,TRBV7-9,TRBJ2-3
CASSPGGNEQFF,-,-,TRBV18,TRBJ2-1
CSAQGAYGYTF,TRBD1,-,TRBV20-1,TRBJ1-2
CASYRVGTGELFF,-,-,TRBV19,TRBJ2-2
CATSLSGRAERGGNEQFF,TRBD2,-,TRBV15,TRBJ2-1
CASSTFTENYGYTF,-,-,TRBV19,TRBJ1-2
CASSPRQGDTGGYTF,TRBD1,-,TRBV2,TRBJ1-2
CATSGQPFSPLHF,TRBD1,few,TRBV7-2,TRBJ1-6
CASSLGTGNSPLHF,TRBD1,-,TRBV5-1,TRBJ1-6
CSVVGGRAGTDTQYF,TRBD2,-,TRBV29-1,TRBJ2-3
CAWSVGQNQPQHF,-,-,TRBV30,TRBJ1-5
CASSLYVAGQPQHF,-,-,TRBV27,TRBJ1-5
CASSVEGQGYSPLHF,-,-,TRBV9,TRBJ1-6
CASRRDRSFYGYTF,TRBD1,-,TRBV6-5,TRBJ1-2
CASSLTAGQETQYF,-,once,TRBV5-1,TRBJ2-5
CASSEWGTGRNTEAFF,TRBD1,-,TRBV6-1,TRBJ1-1
CASSGATNEKLFF,-,-,TRBV18,TRBJ1-4
CASTPAPGVSNQPQHF,-,-,TRBV6-2/TRBV6-3,TRBJ1-5
CASSYSQQGNSPLHF,TRBD1,-,TRBV6-5,TRBJ1-6
CAIKPGQGATTYNSPLHF,TRBD1,-,TRBV10-3,TRBJ1-6
CASRRGTGSVYGYTF,TRBD1,once,TRBV5-1,TRBJ1-2
CASSQMGTGVEKLFF,TRBD1,-,TRBV14,TRBJ1-4
CASSWRGQLNTEAFF,TRBD1,-,TRBV5-1,TRBJ1-1
CASSVGGQGGADTQYF,TRBD1,few,TRBV9,TRBJ2-3
CASTTPGDTQYF,-,-,TRBV5-4,TRBJ2-3
CASRRGTTDTQYF,TRBD2,-,TRBV6-5,TRBJ2-3
CSVEDRGGSGANVLTF,TRBD1,-,TRBV29-1,TRBJ2-6
CASSQDRSLGQHIEAFF,TRBD1,once,TRBV4-2,TRBJ1-1
CASSSQGLRGEAFF,-,-,TRBV5-8,TRBJ1-1
CASLIRGNTEAFF,-,-,TRBV30,TRBJ1-1